This entry features one T cell receptor (beta chain) sequence. This entry is derived from a study of T cell responses to AZD1222 COVID-19 vaccine. The junction had 12 bases not matched to a gene; V was cut back by 2 bases and J by 7 bases. The germline gives CDR1 SGHDT, CDR2 YYEEEE. CDR3 length: 16 residues. The protocol was immunoSEQ multiplex PCR, while the TCRdb copy is restricted to in-frame clones and leaves out a portion. The sample has under 30,000 clones, 80% to 95% seen once. This receptor was obtained from an adult who received the AZD1222 COVID-19 vaccine. The V gene is TRBV5-6, the J gene TRBJ2-1, with 7 bases aligning to TRBD1. Sequenced here: peripheral blood, sampled 28 days after the second AZD1222 dose. The CDR3 sequence: CASSFPTGQAFNEQFF. The CDR3 nucleotides read TGTGCCAGCAGCTTCCCAACCGGACAGGCCTTTAATGAGCAGTTCTTC.